This T cell receptor beta chain derives from a study of blood T cell repertoires in COVID-19 (TCRdb year 2020). For context, the study as a whole: The collaborator samples originated in the United States, Italy and Spain and spanned the acute and convalescent phases of COVID-19. The material from the prospective study consisted of cDNA or gDNA derived from T cells, B-cell-depleted T cells, or PBMCs. Subjects who had been exposed to COVID-19, were actively infected with it, or had recovered from it provided the deeply sampled blood TCRbeta repertoires that made up the dataset. The repertoires were released in a freely available public database meant as a resource for research on the immune response to SARS-CoV-2. Samples were obtained from the ongoing ImmuneRACE study (first 160 participants) and from over 1,000 subjects provided by 6 global collaborators. A de-identified subject ID, COVID-19 status, age in years and sex were almost always included in the sample metadata. Where available, HLA class I and class II types were obtained from metadata supplied by the sample provider rather than from assay-based typing. What the authors observed across the whole study: The quantity of clinical and demographic metadata differed by source and by participant and was supplied without curation.

TCRbeta CDR3 regions were amplified from genomic DNA by means of the immunoSEQ Assay, a bias-controlled multiplex PCR. The original pipeline was this. Nucleated cell counts per sample were estimated from amplification of reference gene primers within the assay. Sequence reads were collapsed and filtered to measure the absolute abundance of every unique TCRbeta CDR3 rearrangement. For each sample, productive Simpson clonality was calculated as the square root of Simpson's diversity index across productive rearrangements. Held by TCRdb, this immuneACCESS table contains in-frame sequences only and omits some clones. Under half of the omission traces to an unresolved V gene where checked; the cause of the rest is unknown. That table is the source of V, J and clone size, and D and trimming were worked out from the DNA. The table for this sample lists hundreds of thousands of clones; roughly 90% of them were counted only once. Jointly, the top ten make up approximately 2% of the sample.

Collaborating institutions collected whole blood in K2EDTA tubes following their own protocols. For TCRbeta analysis, collaborators shipped samples as frozen whole blood, isolated PBMCs, or DNA extracted from either of those sample types. The CDR1 and CDR2 encoded by the germline V gene are MGHRA and YSYEKL. From cysteine to phenylalanine, the CDR3 is 14 amino acids long. Of all the DNA, just the CDR3 is kept, 42 bases in frame from base 1. Cut back by 5 bases and 0 bases, the V and J ends lie 8 bases apart. A remark on this clone: This receptor's antigen is unknown. No clone much larger than this one lies a single base away; base qualities are absent.

Sequenced material: peripheral blood. This clonotype originated in a young man with active or convalescent COVID-19. The chain links TRBV4-1 with TRBJ1-3; no D gene call is confident. The encoded CDR3 is CASSSGGSGNTIYF. DNA sequence: TGCGCCAGCAGCTCGGGAGGCTCTGGAAACACCATATATTTT.